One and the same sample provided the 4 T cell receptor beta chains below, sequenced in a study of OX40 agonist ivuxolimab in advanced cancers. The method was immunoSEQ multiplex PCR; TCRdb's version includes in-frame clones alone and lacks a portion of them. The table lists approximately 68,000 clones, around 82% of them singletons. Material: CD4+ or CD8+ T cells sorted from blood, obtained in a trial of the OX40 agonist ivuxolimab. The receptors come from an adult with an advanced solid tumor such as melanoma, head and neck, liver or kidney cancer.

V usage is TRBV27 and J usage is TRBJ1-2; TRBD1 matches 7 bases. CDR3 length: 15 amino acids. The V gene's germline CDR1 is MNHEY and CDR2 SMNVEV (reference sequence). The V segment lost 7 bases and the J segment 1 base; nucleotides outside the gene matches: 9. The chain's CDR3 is CASTKQGSYNYGYTF. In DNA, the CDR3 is TGTGCCAGCACTAAACAGGGGTCGTATAACTATGGCTACACCTTC.

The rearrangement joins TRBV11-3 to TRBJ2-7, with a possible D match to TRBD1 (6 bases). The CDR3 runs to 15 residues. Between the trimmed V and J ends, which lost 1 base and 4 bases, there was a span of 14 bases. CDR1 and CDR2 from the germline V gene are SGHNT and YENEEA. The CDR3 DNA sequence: TGTGCCAGCAGCTTAGGAGGGACACCTGAATACGAGCAGTACTTC. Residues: CASSLGGTPEYEQYF.

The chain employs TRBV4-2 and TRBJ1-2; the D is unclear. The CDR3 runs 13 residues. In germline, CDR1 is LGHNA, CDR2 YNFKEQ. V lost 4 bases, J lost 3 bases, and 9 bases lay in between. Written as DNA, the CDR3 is TGTGCCAGCAGCCTTGGCGCCCACTATGGCTACACCTTC. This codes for CASSLGAHYGYTF.

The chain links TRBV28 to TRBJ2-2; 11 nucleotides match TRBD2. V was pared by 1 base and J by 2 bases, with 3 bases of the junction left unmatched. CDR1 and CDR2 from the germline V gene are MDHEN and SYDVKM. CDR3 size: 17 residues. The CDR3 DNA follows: TGTGCCAGCAGTTTATCAGGACTAGCGGGTAACACCGGGGAGCTGTTTTTT. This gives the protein CASSLSGLAGNTGELFF. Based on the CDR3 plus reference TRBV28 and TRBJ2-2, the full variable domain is DVKVTQSSRYLVKRTGEKVFLECVQDMDHENMFWYRQDPGLGLRLIYFSYDVKMKEKGDIPEGYSVSREKKERFSLILESASTNQTSMYLCASSLSGLAGNTGELFFGEGSRLTVL.